In this sample, the clone carrying this T cell receptor beta chain turned up many times. The TCR beta CDR3 regions underwent amplification using RNA transcripts as the source. HTBI primers drove first-round RT-PCR of the TCR CDR3. Using its own MiXCR run on the multiplex PCR reads, TCRdb lists one record per CDR3 protein. The sample records about 640,000 distinct CDR3 sequences, roughly 15% being singletons. The data are from a study of T cells in Graves' hyperthyroidism and ophthalmopathy. Germline values: CDR1 SEHNR, CDR2 FQNEAQ (reference sequence). The CDR3 has 14 residues. The ends were cut back, 7 bases at V and 1 base at J, with 13 bases in the middle. Ophthalmopathy cases met thresholds of Clinical Activity Score at least 3, NOSPECS grade at least 4 and duration under 3 months.

The sequence derives from a woman aged 45-60 years with Graves' ophthalmopathy. The sequenced sample was blood. The rearrangement joins TRBV7-9 to TRBJ1-1; no reliable D call. CDR3 region: CASNGPFENTEAFF. The CDR3 DNA sequence: TGTGCCAGCAATGGCCCGTTTGAGAACACTGAAGCTTTCTTT.